The sequence of this T cell receptor (beta chain) was determined in a study of identical twins. Study-level points and caveats: Cross-sectional statistical analysis, not tracking of the same donors, underpinned the conclusions.

Regarding this clonotype: The antigen remains undetermined.

Via MiXCR, TCRdb re-called the 5' RACE reads, giving one row per CDR3 protein. The table shows 1,800,000 or so distinct CDR3 sequences, with about 32% occurring only once. Germline V gene sequence: CDR1 SGHTA, CDR2 FQGNSA. The junction had 8 bases not matched to a gene; V was cut back by 3 bases and J by 3 bases. The CDR3 has 16 amino acids. The receptor was derived from a newborn girl in good health. Sequenced: cord blood. The rearrangement joins TRBV7-2 to TRBJ2-3; 8 nucleotides agree with TRBD2. CDR3 sequence: CASSFRMGGGTDTQYF. CDR3 bases: TGTGCCAGCAGCTTCCGGATGGGCGGGGGGACAGATACGCAGTATTTT.